The next 4 T cell receptor beta chains were all read from a single sample in a study of shared clonotypes between healthy human individuals. Clones were sequenced by immunoSEQ multiplex PCR, and TCRdb holds only the in-frame ones, with some missing. Here the sample spans a few hundred thousand clones, roughly 96% being singletons. CD8 cells classed as naive were CD45RO-negative and positively selected for CCR7, excluding terminally differentiated effector memory CD45RA+ cells. Sequences were obtained from naive CD8+ T cells sorted from blood. The receptors stem from a young woman in good health.

This clone was detected only once. The rearrangement joins TRBV5-4 to TRBJ2-2; weak D call: TRBD2 (6 bases). The CDR3 runs 15 residues. The germline V gene has CDR1 SGHNT and CDR2 YYREEE (reference sequence). Trimming stripped 3 bases from V and 0 bases from J, with 9 bases between. The CDR3 reads CASSWGTPNTGELFF. DNA of the CDR3: TGTGCCAGCAGCTGGGGGACTCCGAACACCGGGGAGCTGTTTTTT. The entire variable domain, with the rest obtained from reference TRBV5-4 and TRBJ2-2, is as follows: ETGVTQSPTHLIKTRGQQVTLRCSSQSGHNTVSWYQQALGQGPQFIFQYYREEENGRGNFPPRFSGLQFPNYSSELNVNALELDDSALYLCASSWGTPNTGELFFGEGSRLTVL.

The chain has TRBV7-3 and TRBJ2-1, with 7 positions matching TRBD1. Germline-derived CDR1 and CDR2 are SGHTA and FQGTGA. After removal of 5 bases from V and 8 bases from J, the junction contained 3 bases not matched to a gene. The CDR3 length is 12 residues. CDR3 bases: TGTGCCAGCAGCGAACAGGGGCATGAGCAGTTCTTC. This sequence encodes CASSEQGHEQFF.

This clone was seen once. V is TRBV28 and J is TRBJ2-1; D gene unclear. CDR3 size: 14 residues. Germline V gene data show CDR1 as MDHEN and CDR2 as SYDVKM. V dropped 6 bases and J dropped 0 bases, with 9 bases sitting between them. CDR3 in DNA: TGTGCCAGCAGAGCTGGAAGCTCCTACAATGAGCAGTTCTTC. As protein: CASRAGSSYNEQFF.

The chain employs TRBV28 and TRBJ2-7; unclear D gene. The CDR3 contains 15 residues. The V gene lost 5 bases and the J gene lost 1 base, with 15 bases spanning the gap. CDR1 and CDR2 (germline): MDHEN, SYDVKM. As DNA, the CDR3 is TGTGCCAGCAGTCCTTTCTCCAAGCTGTCCTACGAGCAGTACTTC. Translation gives CASSPFSKLSYEQYF.